What follows describes a single T cell receptor beta chain. Here immunoSEQ multiplex PCR was the method, and the copy in TCRdb shows in-frame clones only, minus some. Of approximately 200,000 clones listed, approximately 72% were seen once; the top ten hold around an eighth. The V gene lost 1 base and the J gene lost 4 bases, with 4 bases spanning the gap. The CDR3 is made up of 12 amino acids. CDR1 and CDR2 (germline): LGHNT, FRNRAP. These data are taken from a study of cytotoxic CD8 clonotypes in ibrutinib-treated CLL. Overall study context: After median approximately 74 months, roughly 14 stayed in remission, about 12 progressed; responses around 24 partial, 2 complete.

This sequence was found in a human donor with chronic lymphocytic leukemia. This chain uses TRBV12-5 with TRBJ1-1; D ambiguous. Sequenced material: PBMCs, taken after 24 months of ibrutinib treatment. Here the CDR3 reads CASGLESTEAFF. Written as DNA, the CDR3 is TGTGCTAGTGGTTTGGAGAGCACTGAAGCTTTCTTT.